This record concerns one T cell receptor beta chain sequence. TCRdb ran MiXCR on the 5' RACE reads and lists one entry per CDR3 protein. The data contain 130,000 to 150,000 distinct CDR3 sequences, approximately 21% of them singletons. This entry is derived from a study of T-cell memory formation after mild COVID-19. Germline loops: CDR1 SGHTA, CDR2 FQGNSA. The length of the CDR3 is 15 residues. The J segment lost 6 bases and the V segment lost 5 bases, leaving 7 bases of the junction unmatched. The sequenced material came from PBMCs or a T cell subset sorted from them (not recorded which). The TCR was taken from an adult woman who had mild COVID-19 (a few samples of this study predate the infection). Cell type and time point are not known. The chain employs TRBV7-2 and TRBJ2-3, with 11 bases identical to TRBD2. CDR3 nucleotide sequence: TGTGCCAGCAGCGGTAGCGGGGGGGCCTGGGATACGCAGTATTTT. Translated, it gives CASSGSGGAWDTQYF.